Below, 11 T cell receptor beta chains from the same sample are listed, as sequenced in a study of blood T cell repertoires in COVID-19. Data came from immunoSEQ multiplex PCR; TCRdb stores just in-frame clones and leaves some out. The data contain more than 200,000 clones, just over 85% of them seen just once; the ten biggest clones take up under 14%. The sequencing input was peripheral blood. The receptors here all came from a man between 50 and 59 years old with COVID-19, enrolled during active disease.

The V and J genes are TRBV7-9 and TRBJ2-7; possible D gene TRBD1, 7 bases. The CDR3 spans 15 residues. V lost 3 bases and J lost 7, with 19 bases in between. Germline CDR1 reads SEHNR; CDR2 reads FQNEAQ (reference sequence). In DNA form, the CDR3 reads TGTGCCAGCAGCTTCCAGGGGGGAAACTTACAAGAGCAGTACTTC. This gives the protein CASSFQGGNLQEQYF. Full variable domain (remainder filled in from reference TRBV7-9 and TRBJ2-7): DTGVSQNPRHKITKRGQNVTFRCDPISEHNRLYWYRQTLGQGPEFLTYFQNEAQLEKSRLLSDRFSAERPKGSFSTLEIQRTEQGDSAMYLCASSFQGGNLQEQYFGPGTRLTVT.

The chain employs TRBV6-5 and TRBJ2-3; perhaps TRBD1 as D (6 bases). Germline CDR1 and CDR2: MNHEY and SVGAGI. V was clipped by 2 bases and J by 3 bases, with 12 bases between them. The CDR3 is 15 amino acids. Here the CDR3 reads CASSYDSGVTDTQYF. CDR3 nucleotides: TGTGCCAGCAGTTACGACTCAGGGGTGACAGATACGCAGTATTTT.

The rearrangement links TRBV4-3 to TRBJ2-7, with D perhaps TRBD1 (6 bases). Germline V gene sequence: CDR1 LGHNA, CDR2 YSLEER. The CDR3 has 15 amino acids. V gave up 2 bases and J gave up 6 bases, with 17 bases separating them. CDR3 region: CASSQQQGGVSEQYF. DNA for the CDR3: TGCGCCAGCAGCCAACAACAGGGTGGCGTATCCGAGCAGTACTTC.

This chain uses TRBV2 with TRBJ1-5; D perhaps matches TRBD1 (5 bases). Germline CDR1 is SNHLY and CDR2 is FYNNEI. The CDR3 is 14 residues long. V was trimmed by 6 bases and J by 0 bases, leaving 9 bases between them. DNA of the CDR3: TGTGCCAGCAGGGGTGACAGTAGCAATCAGCCCCAGCATTTT. This gives the protein CASRGDSSNQPQHF.

The chain joins TRBV7-9 to TRBJ1-1; D possibly corresponds to TRBD1 (6 bases). Trimming removed 3 bases from V and 1 base from J, with 12 bases in between. The germline gives CDR1 SEHNR, CDR2 FQNEAQ (reference sequence). CDR3 length equals 15 residues. The CDR3, as DNA: TGTGCCAGCAGCTTCTTACAGGGATGGAACACTGAAGCTTTCTTT. It is translated as CASSFLQGWNTEAFF.

This chain joins TRBV2 and TRBJ2-1, with 9 bases fitting TRBD1. This CDR3 is 15 amino acids long. V gave up 2 bases and J gave up 6 bases; unmatched junction bases: 5. CDR1 is SNHLY, CDR2 FYNNEI, per germline. The CDR3 coding sequence is TGTGCCAGCAGTGAATCGGGGGGACAGGGCAATGAGCAGTTCTTC. This encodes CASSESGGQGNEQFF.

The rearrangement uses TRBV6-5 and TRBJ1-2, with 8 bases that match TRBD1. V was clipped by 8 bases and J by 0 bases; unmatched bases: 2. This CDR3 is 13 amino acids long. Germline V gene lookup returns CDR1 MNHEY and CDR2 SVGAGI. CDR3 in amino acids: CASRRGPNYGYTF. The CDR3, as DNA: TGTGCCAGCCGCAGGGGGCCTAACTATGGCTACACCTTC.

The V and J genes are TRBV10-3 and TRBJ1-1; TRBD1 agrees at 7 bases. After removal of 5 bases from V and 3 bases from J, the junction contained 0 bases not matched to a gene. Germline loops: CDR1 ENHRY, CDR2 SYGVKD. The CDR3 has 12 amino acids. The CDR3: CAISTGDTEAFF. In DNA, the CDR3 is TGTGCCATCAGTACAGGGGACACTGAAGCTTTCTTT.

V and J are TRBV7-8 and TRBJ1-2; no clear D gene. Trimming shortened V by 5 bases and J by 10 bases, and 17 bases separated the two germline ends. The CDR3 spans 13 residues. Germline assignment: CDR1 SGHVS and CDR2 FQNEAQ. This CDR3 is CASSRSQAMIYTF. The CDR3 nucleotides are TGTGCCAGCAGCAGATCCCAGGCTATGATCTACACCTTC.

The V gene is TRBV27, the J gene TRBJ2-7; TRBD1 matches at 9 bases. Germline CDR1 reads MNHEY; CDR2 reads SMNVEV (reference sequence). The trim removed 6 bases at V and 7 bases at J, leaving 7 bases unmatched. The CDR3 length is 13 residues. The CDR3 protein is CASRPTGGAEQYF. The CDR3 DNA is TGTGCCAGCAGGCCAACAGGGGGCGCGGAGCAGTACTTC.

V and J are TRBV19 and TRBJ2-5; TRBD2 matches at 11 bases. In germline, CDR1 is LNHDA, CDR2 SQIVND (reference sequence). V dropped 6 bases and J dropped 3; count of bases not matched to a gene: 9. The CDR3 length is 16 residues. The DNA for the CDR3 is TGTGCCAGTAGACCGGGACTAGCGGAAAACGAAGAGACCCAGTACTTC. Translated, it gives CASRPGLAENEETQYF.